One and the same sample provided the 8 T cell receptor beta chains below, sequenced in a study of control samples from healthy donors and cancer patients. Repertoires were generated with immunoSEQ multiplex PCR, while TCRdb's copy carries only in-frame clones and drops some. The sample yields under 140,000 clones, roughly 90% seen once. Specimen: PBMCs. These receptors originate from a woman aged 55-75 years with lung cancer.

The chain carries TRBV2 and TRBJ2-1; TRBD1 matches at 8 bases. This CDR3 region has 15 residues. The germline V gene encodes CDR1 SNHLY and CDR2 FYNNEI. V dropped 1 base and J dropped 9; count of bases not matched to a gene: 8. Here the CDR3 DNA reads TGTGCCAGCAGTGAAGGGACAGGGTTGTCTGGTGAGCAGTTCTTC. Translating gives CASSEGTGLSGEQFF.

This chain uses TRBV28 with TRBJ2-2, with D possibly TRBD1 on 5 matching bases. The CDR3 spans 15 residues. Germline lookup yields CDR1 MDHEN and CDR2 SYDVKM. Between the trimmed V and J ends, which lost 4 bases and 1 base, there was a span of 10 bases. Here the CDR3 reads CASSSYRRNTGELFF. CDR3 bases: TGTGCCAGCAGTTCATACAGGCGGAACACCGGGGAGCTGTTTTTT.

The V call is TRBV6-6, the J call TRBJ2-2; 9 nucleotides agree with TRBD1. V lost 6 bases to trimming and J lost 7 bases; unmatched junction nucleotides: 9. This CDR3 has 15 residues. Germline loops: CDR1 MNHNY, CDR2 SVGAGI (reference sequence). CDR3 coding DNA: TGTGCCAGCAGCTCCGGGACAGGGTATGGCGGGGAGCTGTTTTTT. This gives the protein CASSSGTGYGGELFF.

The chain is built from TRBV11-3 and TRBJ1-1; the D gene is possibly TRBD1 (6 bases). The V and J ends lost 0 bases and 4 bases respectively, with 6 bases between them. Germline values: CDR1 SGHNT, CDR2 YENEEA. This CDR3 has 13 amino acids. The CDR3, as DNA: TGTGCCAGCAGCTTAGAAGGGGGCACTGAAGCTTTCTTT. This gives the protein CASSLEGGTEAFF.

V usage is TRBV5-4 and J usage is TRBJ1-1, with TRBD1 identical over 8 bases. CDR3 size: 14 residues. Germline V lookup: CDR1 SGHNT, CDR2 YYREEE (reference sequence). The junction had 7 bases not matched to a gene; V was cut back by 4 bases and J by 5 bases. The CDR3 DNA follows: TGTGCCAGCAGCCGAACAGGGGGGGAGACTGAAGCTTTCTTT. Translated, it gives CASSRTGGETEAFF.

The chain uses TRBV19 and TRBJ2-1; the D is unclear. The germline V gene encodes CDR1 LNHDA and CDR2 SQIVND (reference sequence). CDR3 length: 14 residues. V was cut by 1 base and J by 5 bases, with 9 bases left in between. The CDR3 sequence is CASSIAREHNEQFF. The CDR3 nucleotides read TGTGCCAGTAGTATAGCGCGCGAGCACAATGAGCAGTTCTTC.

V gene TRBV20-1 combines with J gene TRBJ1-3; D not certain. The germline CDR1 and CDR2 sequences are DFQATT and SNEGSKA (reference sequence). With 3 bases removed from V and 1 base from J, the gap between germline ends came to 1 base. The CDR3 sequence is 11 residues long. The CDR3 nucleotides read TGCAGTGCTAGGTCTGGAAACACCATATATTTT. Protein product: CSARSGNTIYF.

This clone has a handful of counts. The rearrangement links TRBV3-1 (or the pseudogene TRBV3-2) to TRBJ1-2; maybe TRBD1 (5 bases). The length of the CDR3 is 15 residues. Trimming shortened V by 1 base and J by 3 bases, and 12 bases separated the two germline ends. Germline V lookup: CDR1 LGHDT, CDR2 YNNKEL (reference sequence). In DNA form, the CDR3 reads TGTGCCAGCAGCCAAGGGGTCAGGGCCTACTATGGCTACACCTTC. It encodes CASSQGVRAYYGYTF.